Following are 25 T cell receptor beta chains from one sample sequenced in a study of CD8 T cells in ankylosing spondylitis. TCRdb re-called the 5' RACE reads through MiXCR, storing one row per CDR3 protein. The sample records approximately 42,000 distinct CDR3 sequences, about 10% being singletons. The sample consisted of blood, either unsorted or a sorted T cell fraction (not recorded which). These receptors all come from a male donor with ankylosing spondylitis or in good health (not recorded which).

This clonotype was found many times. The chain links TRBV18 to TRBJ2-7; TRBD1 agrees at 9 bases. The trim removed 3 bases at V and 3 bases at J, leaving 3 bases unmatched. Germline-derived CDR1 and CDR2 are KGHSH and LQKENI. This CDR3 region has 14 residues. The CDR3 DNA reads TGTGCCAGCTCACCGGGACAGGGATTCTACGAGCAGTACTTC. Residues: CASSPGQGFYEQYF.

This clonotype came up a few times. The chain links TRBV11-2 to TRBJ1-1, with a tentative D call TRBD1 (5 bases). Germline V gene data show CDR1 as SGHAT and CDR2 as FQNNGV. V lost 0 bases and J 5 bases, leaving 7 bases between the germline ends. The CDR3 spans 13 residues. The CDR3 DNA sequence: TGTGCCAGCAGCTTAGACTGGGGGACTGAAGCTTTCTTT. This sequence encodes CASSLDWGTEAFF.

The chain is built from TRBV11-3 and TRBJ2-6, with TRBD1 matching 7 bases. Looked up from germline, CDR1 is SGHNT and CDR2 is YENEEA. The length of the CDR3 is 17 residues. The V gene end was trimmed by 4 bases and the J gene end by 9 bases; junction bases not matched to a gene: 15. CDR3 sequence reads: CASSSVPHRGEDNVLTF. As DNA, the CDR3 is TGTGCCAGCAGCTCAGTACCTCACAGGGGAGAGGACAACGTCCTGACTTTC.

This clonotype was counted ten times or more. This rearrangement joins TRBV6-2 or TRBV6-3 to TRBJ1-1; the D is unclear. This CDR3 is built from 14 residues. CDR1 and CDR2 (germline): MNHEY, SVGEGT. V was clipped by 5 bases and J by 4 bases, with 14 bases between them. This CDR3 reads CASSNLLGGTEAFF. CDR3 nucleotides: TGTGCCAGCAGTAATCTCCTGGGAGGCACTGAAGCTTTCTTT.

This clonotype was seen a few times. The chain uses TRBV12-3 or TRBV12-4 and TRBJ2-2; D is unresolved. The CDR3 sequence is 13 residues long. Trimming pared 5 bases from V and 1 base from J, leaving 5 bases between. The DNA of the CDR3 is TGTGCCAGCAGTCCGGAGAACACCGGGGAGCTGTTTTTT. Its protein is CASSPENTGELFF.

The table lists this clonotype with many counts. The V gene is TRBV11-2, the J gene TRBJ2-2; D gene unclear. Looked up from germline, CDR1 is SGHAT and CDR2 is FQNNGV. The CDR3 has 17 amino acids. The germline V and J ends were trimmed by 1 base and 2 bases, with 14 bases remaining between them. DNA for the CDR3: TGTGCCAGCAGCTTAGGGCCGGGTTACGTTAACACCGGGGAGCTGTTTTTT. Protein product: CASSLGPGYVNTGELFF.

There are many counts of this clonotype. V gene TRBV20-1 combines with J gene TRBJ2-5, with 12 bases lining up with TRBD2. Germline CDR1 and CDR2: DFQATT and SNEGSKA (reference sequence). CDR3 length: 13 amino acids. V lost 6 bases and J lost 5; bases outside the gene matches: 4. CDR3 protein: CSADGLAGETQYF. The CDR3 DNA reads as TGCAGTGCGGACGGACTAGCGGGGGAGACCCAGTACTTC.

This chain connects TRBV25-1 to TRBJ2-1, with D perhaps given as TRBD1 or TRBD2 (6 bases each). The CDR3 has 15 amino acids. V lost 2 bases and J lost 5, with 13 bases in between. The germline CDR1 and CDR2 sequences are MGHDK and SYGVNS. The CDR3 here is CASSEGGGPNNEQFF. DNA of the CDR3: TGTGCCAGCAGTGAAGGTGGGGGGCCCAACAATGAGCAGTTCTTC.

The chain couples TRBV4-2 to TRBJ2-3, with 14 bases matching TRBD2. V was pared by 2 bases and J by 3 bases, with 13 bases of the junction left unmatched. Germline CDR1 LGHNA, CDR2 YNFKEQ. CDR3 length equals 20 residues. DNA for the CDR3: TGTGCCAGCAGCCAAAACACCGGGACTAGCGGGGGACGTAGGACAGATACGCAGTATTTT. Translating it yields CASSQNTGTSGGRRTDTQYF.

The rearrangement uses TRBV3-1 and TRBJ2-5; D uncertain. V lost 0 bases, J lost 2 bases, and 7 bases lay in between. The CDR3 covers 14 residues. Germline CDR1 reads LGHDT; CDR2 reads YNNKEL (reference sequence). The CDR3 sequence: CASSQELKQETQYF. For the CDR3, the DNA is TGTGCCAGCAGCCAAGAACTTAAGCAAGAGACCCAGTACTTC.

This clonotype was counted many times. This chain uses TRBV7-9 with TRBJ2-5; no clear D gene. Germline assignment: CDR1 SEHNR and CDR2 FQNEAQ (reference sequence). V was clipped by 5 bases and J by 5 bases, with 9 bases between them. There are 12 residues in the CDR3. The CDR3 spells CASSHQAETQYF. CDR3 sequence (DNA): TGTGCCAGCAGCCACCAAGCGGAGACCCAGTACTTC.

The CDR3 reads CSVTQNTEAFF. CDR3 DNA sequence: TGCAGCGTCACCCAGAACACTGAAGCTTTCTTT. The chain combines TRBV29-1 with TRBJ1-1, with D uncertain. V was cut by 6 bases and J by 1 base, with 6 bases left in between. The CDR3 spans 11 residues. In germline, CDR1 is SQVTM, CDR2 ANQGSEA.

This clonotype was found many times. The genes are TRBV12-3 or TRBV12-4 and TRBJ2-1; D not resolved. The CDR3 is made up of 13 amino acids. V was pared by 6 bases and J by 6 bases, with 12 bases between. The CDR3 DNA is TGTGCCAGCAGCCCGGACCTCTCCAATGAGCAGTTCTTC. Protein: CASSPDLSNEQFF.

This clonotype was seen at least ten times. The V gene is TRBV7-2, the J gene TRBJ2-7; 9 nucleotides align to TRBD2. V lost 2 bases to trimming and J lost 6 bases; unmatched junction nucleotides: 8. In germline, CDR1 is SGHTA, CDR2 FQGNSA. The CDR3 covers 15 residues. As DNA, the CDR3 is TGTGCCAGCAGCTTATTAGCGGGGGTGCCCGCCGAGCAGTACTTC. It specifies CASSLLAGVPAEQYF.

This chain links TRBV7-2 with TRBJ1-5; the D gene is possibly TRBD1 (5 bases). This CDR3 spans 16 amino acids. V shed 2 bases and J shed 3 bases, with 14 bases lying between them. The V gene's germline CDR1 is SGHTA and CDR2 FQGNSA. CDR3 sequence reads: CASSLLGRDVNQPQHF. As DNA, the CDR3 is TGTGCCAGCAGCTTATTGGGCAGGGACGTCAATCAGCCCCAGCATTTT.

Many counts were recorded for this clonotype. The V call is TRBV7-2, the J call TRBJ1-3; 8 bases align to TRBD1. This CDR3 has 17 amino acids. Trimming removed 3 bases from V and 4 bases from J; junction bases left unmatched: 11. CDR1 and CDR2 (germline): SGHTA, FQGNSA. CDR3 sequence reads: CASSFTHLTGVGNTIYF. The CDR3 bases are TGTGCCAGCAGCTTTACCCACCTGACAGGGGTCGGAAACACCATATATTTT.

At least ten counts were recorded for this clonotype. The chain recombines TRBV25-1 with TRBJ1-2; the match to TRBD1 covers 11 bases. Germline CDR1 is MGHDK and CDR2 is SYGVNS. V was pared by 3 bases and J by 8 bases, with 2 bases of the junction left unmatched. The CDR3 consists of 13 residues. The CDR3 sequence is CASSDGTGGGYTF. The CDR3 DNA follows: TGTGCCAGCAGTGATGGGACAGGGGGAGGCTACACCTTC.

The sample holds many counts of this clonotype. The gene calls are TRBV12-3 or TRBV12-4 and TRBJ2-4; no clear D gene. This CDR3 has 13 amino acids. Deletions cut 2 bases from V and 5 bases from J, with 7 bases between. CDR3 residues: CASSLNDQNIQYF. The CDR3 region has the DNA TGTGCCAGCAGTTTAAATGACCAAAACATTCAGTACTTC.

This clonotype was counted at least ten times. The gene calls are TRBV12-3 or TRBV12-4 and TRBJ1-5, with D hard to call. This CDR3 spans 14 amino acids. Trimming cost V 7 bases and J 4 bases, with 14 bases left between them. The DNA for the CDR3 is TGTGCCAGCACCAACAACCCACGGAATCAGCCCCAGCATTTT. The encoded protein is CASTNNPRNQPQHF.

This clonotype was seen at least ten times. CDR3 nucleotides: TGCGCCAGCAGCTTGGCCAGGGGGACTAACTATGGCTACACCTTC. It codes for CASSLARGTNYGYTF. The gene calls are TRBV5-1 and TRBJ1-2; 7 nucleotides match TRBD1. With V trimmed by 0 bases and J by 0 bases, 2 bases remained unmatched. Germline V gene lookup returns CDR1 SGHRS and CDR2 YFSETQ. The CDR3 length is 15 residues.

This clonotype is judged medium-sized (0.01 to 0.1%). The chain joins TRBV20-1 to TRBJ1-2; TRBD1 is a possible D gene (6 bases). Trimming pared 2 bases from V and 4 bases from J, leaving 14 bases between. The germline gives CDR1 DFQATT, CDR2 SNEGSKA (reference sequence). The CDR3 sequence is 14 residues long. The DNA of the CDR3 is TGCAGTGCTAGATCGGGGGGCCTTGCCTATGGCTACACCTTC. It encodes CSARSGGLAYGYTF.

This clonotype was picked up many times. The chain employs TRBV18 and TRBJ2-7; the D gene is possibly TRBD1 (6 bases). Germline lookup yields CDR1 KGHSH and CDR2 LQKENI. The CDR3 consists of 15 residues. Trimming cost V 3 bases and J 7 bases, with 19 bases left between them. CDR3 in amino acids: CASSPIQGPQGEQYF. The DNA of the CDR3 is TGTGCCAGCTCACCGATCCAGGGACCCCAGGGGGAGCAGTACTTC.

This clonotype has just one count. This chain connects TRBV12-3 or TRBV12-4 to TRBJ1-3, with D possibly matching TRBD1 (6 bases). V was cut by 1 base and J by 1 base, with 14 bases left in between. CDR3 size: 17 residues. The CDR3 here is CASSLGLVGASGNTIYF. For the CDR3, the DNA is TGTGCCAGCAGTTTAGGTTTAGTGGGGGCATCTGGAAACACCATATATTTT.

This clonotype was picked up many times. J is TRBJ2-2 and V is TRBV12-3 or TRBV12-4; tentatively, D is TRBD2 (5 bases). The CDR3 covers 14 residues. V lost 2 bases, J lost 4 bases, and 8 bases lay in between. The CDR3 spells CASSLSGSTGELFF. CDR3 sequence (DNA): TGTGCCAGCAGTTTATCGGGGAGCACCGGGGAGCTGTTTTTT.

This chain uses TRBV15 with TRBJ2-1, with D perhaps matching TRBD2 (6 bases). Trimming cost V 3 bases and J 9 bases, with 9 bases left between them. The CDR3 contains 12 residues. Germline V gives CDR1 LNHNV, CDR2 YYDKDF (reference sequence). In DNA, the CDR3 is TGTGCCACCAGCAGCGGCGGGGCTGAGCAGTTCTTC. The encoded protein is CATSSGGAEQFF. The variable domain in full, completed from reference TRBV15 and TRBJ2-1, reads DAMVIQNPRYQVTQFGKPVTLSCSQTLNHNVMYWYQQKSSQAPKLLFHYYDKDFNNEADTPDNFQSRRPNTSFCFLDIRSPGLGDTAMYLCATSSGGAEQFFGPGTRLTVL.